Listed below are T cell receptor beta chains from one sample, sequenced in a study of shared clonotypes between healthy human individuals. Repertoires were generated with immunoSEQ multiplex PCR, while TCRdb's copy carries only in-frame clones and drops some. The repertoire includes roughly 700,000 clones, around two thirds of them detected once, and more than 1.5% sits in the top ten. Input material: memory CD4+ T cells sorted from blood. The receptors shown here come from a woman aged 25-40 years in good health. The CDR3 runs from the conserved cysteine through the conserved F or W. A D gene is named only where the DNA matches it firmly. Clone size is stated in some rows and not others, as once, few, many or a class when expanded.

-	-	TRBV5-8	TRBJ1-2	TGTGCCAGCAGCTTTATTCGGAGGCAGGATGGCTACACCTTC	CASSFIRRQDGYTF
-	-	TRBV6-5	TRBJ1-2	TGTGCCAGCAGTTATCGGGCAGATTATAACTATGGCTACACCTTC	CASSYRADYNYGYTF
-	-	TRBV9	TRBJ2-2	TGTGCCAGCAGCGTAGACCCGGGTAACACCGGGGAGCTGTTTTTT	CASSVDPGNTGELFF
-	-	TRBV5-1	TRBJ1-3	TGCGCCAGCAGCCCCGGGACCGACGGAAACACCATATATTTT	CASSPGTDGNTIYF
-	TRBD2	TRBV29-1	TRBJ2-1	TGCAGCGTTTTTCCTAGCGGGAGCTGGAATGAGCAGTTCTTC	CSVFPSGSWNEQFF
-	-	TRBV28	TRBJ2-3	TGTGCCAGCAGTTCTGCCCATGGCCAGGCGCAGTATTTT	CASSSAHGQAQYF
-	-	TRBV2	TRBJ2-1	TGTGCCAGCAGTGCCCAGCTCCCAAGCACCTACAATGAGCAGTTCTTC	CASSAQLPSTYNEQFF
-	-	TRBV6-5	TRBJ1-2	TGTGCCAGCAGGGGGGTGGTTGGTGGCTACACCTTC	CASRGVVGGYTF
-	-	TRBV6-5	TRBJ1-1	TGTGCCAGCAGTTACCGATCGACGGGGGGCGCGTGGCCCATTTTT	CASSYRSTGGAWPIF
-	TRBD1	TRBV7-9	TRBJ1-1	TGTGCCAGCAGCTTAGGGCAGGGGGCCTGGCGTGAAGCTTTCTTT	CASSLGQGAWREAFF
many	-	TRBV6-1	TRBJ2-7	TGTGCCAGCAGTGGTCAGCTGGGTTCCTACGAGCAGTACTTC	CASSGQLGSYEQYF
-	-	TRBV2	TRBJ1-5	TGTGCCAGCGGCCCTGGGACGGCCAATCAGCCCCAGCATTTT	CASGPGTANQPQHF